The entry below describes one T cell receptor beta chain. Its antigen is currently unknown. This CDR3 comprises 15 residues. Per the germline V gene, CDR1 is SGHNT and CDR2 is YENEEA. The trim removed 4 bases at V and 5 bases at J, leaving 10 bases unmatched. The sample originates from a study of vaccination effects on CD4 cells after COVID-19. Ahead of sequencing, the ViraFEST assay grew antigen-specific CD4+ T cells using viral peptide pools. Isolating CD4+ T cells followed less than 11 days of culture. Prior SARS-CoV-2 infection was absent in the vaccine recipients, as shown by negative nucleocapsid antibodies. Cultures of under 2.5 million PBMC per well contained approximately 10 IU/ml IL-2 plus 10 ug/ml peptides. Sequenced by immunoSEQ multiplex PCR; TCRdb stores in-frame clones only, minus some. The profile shows tens of thousands of clones, 55% to 75% of them singletons.

Sequencing was performed on CD4+ T cells from PBMCs cultured with HCoV-NL63 spike peptides, taken before COVID-19 vaccination. The TCR sequence derives from a human donor who received a COVID-19 vaccine. This chain joins TRBV11-3 and TRBJ2-7; 8 bases agree with TRBD1. In DNA form, the CDR3 reads TGTGCCAGCAGCTCCGGTGGACAGGGTTCCCACGAGCAGTACTTC. Translated, it gives CASSSGGQGSHEQYF.